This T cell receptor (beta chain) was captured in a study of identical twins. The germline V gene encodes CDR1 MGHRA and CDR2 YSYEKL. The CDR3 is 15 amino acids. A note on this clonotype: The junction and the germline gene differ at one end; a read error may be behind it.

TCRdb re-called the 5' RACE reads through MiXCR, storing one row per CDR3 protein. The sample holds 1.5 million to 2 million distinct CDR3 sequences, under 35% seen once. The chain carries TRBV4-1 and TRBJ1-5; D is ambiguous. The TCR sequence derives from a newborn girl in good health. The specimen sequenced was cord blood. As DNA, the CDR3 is TGCGCCGGCAGCCAAGAGGCTCTGAGCAATCAGCCCCAGCATTTT. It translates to CAGSQEALSNQPQHF.